This TCR beta chain was sequenced in a study of T cells in localized non-small cell lung cancer. Study-level results: Because sequencing included only one region (of the tumor), heterogeneity remains possible. Those with higher blood T cell density had longer overall survival. Adjacent uninvolved lung had the highest clonality, suggesting focused antigen responses. In adjacent lung, a median roughly 56 of the top 100 tumor clones were found.

With regard to this clone: What it recognizes is unknown.

In germline, CDR1 is PRHDT, CDR2 FYEKMQ (reference sequence). Unmatched junction bases numbered 7, after V lost 5 bases and J lost 1 base. CDR3 length equals 15 residues. Clones were sequenced by immunoSEQ multiplex PCR, and TCRdb holds only the in-frame ones, with some missing. The sample shows 25,000 or so clones, around four fifths of them seen only once. The sample was peripheral blood, taken before any cancer treatment. The gene calls are TRBV13 and TRBJ1-1; TRBD1 aligns across 7 bases. The sequence was obtained from a woman aged 40 to 75 with stage I lung adenocarcinoma. The CDR3 DNA reads as TGTGCCAGCAGCCAGAACAGGGGAGGGAACACTGAAGCTTTCTTT. Its translation: CASSQNRGGNTEAFF.